The 20 T cell receptor beta chains listed next were all sequenced from one sample in a study of Graves' ophthalmopathy and Graves' hyperthyroidism. Researchers took RNA transcripts and amplified TCR beta CDR3 regions from them. Second-round multiplex PCR came after a first-round RT-PCR that employed HTBI primers. MiXCR was run by TCRdb on the multiplex PCR reads, yielding one entry per CDR3 protein. The sample yields over 650,000 distinct CDR3 sequences, under 50% seen once. The sequenced material came from peripheral blood. These receptors were collected from an adult man with Graves' ophthalmopathy.

Concerning this clonotype: A junction boundary mismatches the germline segment, possibly from a read error. The rearrangement links TRBV7-9 to TRBJ1-1, with a weak D call TRBD1 (5 bases). The CDR3 runs 14 residues. The germline V gene has CDR1 SEHNR and CDR2 FQNEAQ (reference sequence). The CDR3 sequence is CASSPVGGSAEAFF. The CDR3 bases are TGCGCCAGCAGCCCGGTCGGGGGATCGGCTGAAGCTTTCTTT.

Ten or more counts support this clonotype. The CDR3 DNA follows: TGCGCCAGCAGCCAGATCGGGACAGGGGTAGAGACCCAGTACTTC. It is translated as CASSQIGTGVETQYF. The chain carries TRBV4-1 and TRBJ2-5, with TRBD1 matching over 10 bases. This CDR3 region has 15 residues. CDR1 and CDR2 (germline): MGHRA, YSYEKL. Trimming cost V 3 bases and J 4 bases; bases outside gene matches: 5.

The V call is TRBV12-3 or TRBV12-4, the J call TRBJ1-1; a weak D match, TRBD1 (6 bases). CDR3 length equals 18 residues. CDR3 sequence: CASGPYREWGKGDTEAFF. Written as DNA, the CDR3 is TGTGCTAGTGGTCCGTACAGGGAGTGGGGCAAGGGCGACACTGAAGCTTTCTTT.

The chain employs TRBV7-2 and TRBJ2-7; 12 bases are a match to TRBD2. Germline V CDR1 and CDR2: SGHTA, FQGNSA. V dropped 5 bases and J dropped 7; count of bases not matched to a gene: 15. The CDR3 has 17 amino acids. The CDR3 is CASSQILAGGPSGEQYF. The CDR3 DNA reads as TGTGCCAGCAGCCAAATACTAGCGGGGGGCCCGTCGGGGGAGCAGTACTTC.

This chain joins TRBV7-2 and TRBJ2-7; no reliable D call. There are 13 residues in the CDR3. Between the trimmed V and J ends, which lost 7 bases and 1 base, there was a span of 11 bases. Germline CDR1 and CDR2: SGHTA and FQGNSA. The CDR3 DNA reads as TGTGCCAGCATCCCTCCCTTTTCCTACGAGCAGTACTTC. It specifies CASIPPFSYEQYF.

This chain joins TRBV27 and TRBJ2-2; D not resolved. Germline loops: CDR1 MNHEY, CDR2 SMNVEV (reference sequence). The CDR3 extends over 16 amino acids. Trimming removed 5 bases at V and 0 bases at J, with 13 bases between. DNA of the CDR3: TGTGCCAGCAGTCGTATCGCCCTGTCGAACACCGGGGAGCTGTTTTTT. Translating it yields CASSRIALSNTGELFF.

V and J are TRBV20-1 and TRBJ1-1; D gene uncertain. This CDR3 is built from 13 residues. The V gene lost 3 bases and the J gene lost 6 bases, with 14 bases spanning the gap. From germline, CDR1 is DFQATT and CDR2 SNEGSKA (reference sequence). CDR3 loop: CSARGRYLAEAFF. CDR3 DNA sequence: TGCAGTGCTAGGGGGAGGTATCTCGCTGAAGCTTTCTTT.

This clonotype was seen ten or more times. The gene calls are TRBV2 and TRBJ1-2, with D unclear. V lost 6 bases to trimming and J lost 8 bases, with 7 bases between them. The CDR3 totals 10 residues. Germline loops: CDR1 SNHLY, CDR2 FYNNEI. CDR3 loop: CASRTGGYTF. The CDR3 DNA reads TGTGCCAGCAGGACCGGGGGCTACACCTTC.

This rearrangement joins TRBV5-1 to TRBJ1-1, with D maybe TRBD1 (5 bases). CDR3 length: 14 residues. Germline CDR1 is SGHRS and CDR2 is YFSETQ. Deletions cut 3 bases from V and 5 bases from J, with 14 bases between. The CDR3 protein is CASSWGGGGTEAFF. Here the CDR3 DNA reads TGCGCCAGCAGCTGGGGGGGAGGTGGGACTGAAGCTTTCTTT.

The genes are TRBV19 and TRBJ2-4; 9 bases agree with TRBD1. Looked up from germline, CDR1 is LNHDA and CDR2 is SQIVND (reference sequence). This CDR3 is built from 15 residues. Trimming removed 10 bases from V and 7 bases from J; junction bases left unmatched: 14. The CDR3 bases are TGTGCCACCAAACAGGGGGCCGTGGGCGGGAACATTCAGTACTTC. This translates into CATKQGAVGGNIQYF.

This clonotype came up a few times. This rearrangement joins TRBV19 to TRBJ2-7, with 8 bases identical to TRBD2. V gave up 1 base and J gave up 6 bases; unmatched junction bases: 5. CDR1 and CDR2 from the germline V gene are LNHDA and SQIVND (reference sequence). The CDR3 runs 14 residues. The CDR3 reads CASSIGAGVAEQYF. Here the CDR3 DNA reads TGTGCCAGTAGTATAGGAGCGGGAGTGGCCGAGCAGTACTTC.

The gene calls are TRBV6-5 and TRBJ2-7; D not resolved. The CDR3 runs to 16 residues. V was shortened by 0 bases and J by 7 bases, with 19 bases between the two germline ends. The germline V gene has CDR1 MNHEY and CDR2 SVGAGI. The CDR3 here is CASSYSAYTSFWEQYF. CDR3 sequence (DNA): TGTGCCAGCAGTTACTCGGCCTATACCTCTTTCTGGGAGCAGTACTTC.

This clonotype came up many times. This chain links TRBV7-2 with TRBJ2-7; 11 bases agree with TRBD2. The ends lost 1 base at V and 0 bases at J; junction bases unmatched: 5. Germline assignment: CDR1 SGHTA and CDR2 FQGNSA. The CDR3 consists of 17 residues. The CDR3 DNA reads TGTGCCAGCAGCTTAGGACTAGCGGGACCGAGCTCCTACGAGCAGTACTTC. Residues: CASSLGLAGPSSYEQYF.

At least ten counts were recorded for this clonotype. The rearrangement uses TRBV2 and TRBJ1-5; possible D gene TRBD1, 5 bases. CDR1 and CDR2 (germline): SNHLY, FYNNEI. The CDR3 length is 14 residues. V lost 6 bases and J 0 bases, leaving 9 bases between the germline ends. CDR3 nucleotide sequence: TGTGCCAGCAGGGAGGGGTATAGCAATCAGCCCCAGCATTTT. Encoded protein: CASREGYSNQPQHF. The whole variable domain, filled in from reference TRBV2 and TRBJ1-5, reads EPEVTQTPSHQVTQMGQEVILRCVPISNHLYFYWYRQILGQKVEFLVSFYNNEISEKSEIFDDQFSVERPDGSNFTLKIRSTKLEDSAMYFCASREGYSNQPQHFGDGTRLSIL.

This clonotype appeared many times. V is TRBV19 and J is TRBJ1-2; D not resolved. V was clipped by 4 bases and J by 4 bases, with 16 bases between them. Per the germline V gene, CDR1 is LNHDA and CDR2 is SQIVND (reference sequence). CDR3 length: 15 amino acids. Written as DNA, the CDR3 is TGTGCCAGTAGTACCGGACGGCTCCTCGGCTATGGCTACACCTTC. This gives the protein CASSTGRLLGYGYTF.

This clonotype has at least ten counts. V and J are TRBV5-1 and TRBJ1-1; D not resolved. Germline V lookup: CDR1 SGHRS, CDR2 YFSETQ. The CDR3 spans 13 residues. Trimming took 0 bases from V and 3 from J, leaving 6 bases between them. CDR3 nucleotide sequence: TGCGCCAGCAGCTTGGTGGCTGACACTGAAGCTTTCTTT. Its translation is CASSLVADTEAFF.

This clonotype was detected only once. This sequence joins TRBV11-1 and TRBJ2-7, with 9 bases lining up with TRBD2. The J call is doubtful: the DNA matches TRBJ2-1 better. There are 18 residues in the CDR3. Germline loops: CDR1 SGHAT, CDR2 FQDESV (reference sequence). CDR3 nucleotide sequence: TGTGCCAGCAGCTTCCGCGGGGTGGGGGAGGGACTAGCCTTCGAGCAGTTCTTC. Encoded protein: CASSFRGVGEGLAFEQFF.

This clonotype has at least ten counts. The chain has TRBV10-3 and TRBJ1-1; TRBD1 might be the D (5 bases). V was cut by 0 bases and J by 1 base, with 15 bases left in between. The germline V gene has CDR1 ENHRY and CDR2 SYGVKD. This CDR3 region has 17 residues. CDR3 sequence reads: CAISESRGSGKNTEAFF. DNA of the CDR3: TGTGCCATCAGTGAGTCACGGGGCTCAGGGAAGAACACTGAAGCTTTCTTT.

In its sample, this clonotype was seen many times. V gene TRBV7-2 combines with J gene TRBJ2-7; maybe TRBD2 (7 bases). Looked up from germline, CDR1 is SGHTA and CDR2 is FQGNSA. The ends were cut back, 1 base at V and 6 bases at J, with 13 bases in the middle. CDR3 length: 14 residues. CDR3 protein: CASSLGGGATEQYF. The DNA of the CDR3 is TGTGCCAGCAGCTTAGGCGGGGGCGCAACCGAGCAGTACTTC. Full variable domain (remainder filled in from reference TRBV7-2 and TRBJ2-7): GAGVSQSPSNKVTEKGKDVELRCDPISGHTALYWYRQSLGQGLEFLIYFQGNSAPDKSGLPSDRFSAERTGGSVSTLTIQRTQQEDSAVYLCASSLGGGATEQYFGPGTRLTVT.

The rearrangement links TRBV20-1 to TRBJ1-5, with D possibly matching TRBD1 (5 bases). Germline CDR1 is DFQATT and CDR2 is SNEGSKA (reference sequence). This CDR3 spans 12 amino acids. V lost 6 bases and J 14 bases, leaving 20 bases between the germline ends. CDR3 nucleotide sequence: TGCAGTGCAGAACCGGGACTAGGCCACGAGCATTTT. Amino acid sequence: CSAEPGLGHEHF.